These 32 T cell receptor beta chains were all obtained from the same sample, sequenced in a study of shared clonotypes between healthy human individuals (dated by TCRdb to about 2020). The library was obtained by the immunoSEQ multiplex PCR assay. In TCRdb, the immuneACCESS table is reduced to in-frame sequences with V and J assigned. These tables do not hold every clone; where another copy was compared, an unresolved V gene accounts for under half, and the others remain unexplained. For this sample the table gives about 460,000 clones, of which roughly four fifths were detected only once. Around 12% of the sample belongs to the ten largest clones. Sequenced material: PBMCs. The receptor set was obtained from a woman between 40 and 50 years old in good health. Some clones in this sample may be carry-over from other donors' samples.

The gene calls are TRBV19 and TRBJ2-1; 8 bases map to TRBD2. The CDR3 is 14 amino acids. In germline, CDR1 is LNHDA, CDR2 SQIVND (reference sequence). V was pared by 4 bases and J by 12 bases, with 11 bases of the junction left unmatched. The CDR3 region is CASSRGLVLGGQFF. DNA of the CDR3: TGTGCCAGTAGTAGGGGACTAGTCTTGGGCGGGCAGTTCTTC. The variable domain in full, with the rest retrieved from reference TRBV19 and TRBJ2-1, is DGGITQSPKYLFRKEGQNVTLSCEQNLNHDAMYWYRQDPGQGLRLIYYSQIVNDFQKGDIAEGYSVSREKKESFPLTVTSAQKNPTAFYLCASSRGLVLGGQFFGPGTRLTVL.

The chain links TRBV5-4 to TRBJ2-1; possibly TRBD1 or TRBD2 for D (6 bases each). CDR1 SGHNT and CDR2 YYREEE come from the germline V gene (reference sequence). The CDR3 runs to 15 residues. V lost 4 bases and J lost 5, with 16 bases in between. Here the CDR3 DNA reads TGTGCCAGCAGCCAAGATCAAGGGGGGCACAATGAGCAGTTCTTC. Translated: CASSQDQGGHNEQFF.

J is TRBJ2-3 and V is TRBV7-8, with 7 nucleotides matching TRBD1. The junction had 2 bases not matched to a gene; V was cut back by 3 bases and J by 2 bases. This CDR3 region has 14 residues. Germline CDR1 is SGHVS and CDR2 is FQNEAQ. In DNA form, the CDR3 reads TGTGCCAGCAGCTTGAGGGGGCCCACAGATACGCAGTATTTT. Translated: CASSLRGPTDTQYF.

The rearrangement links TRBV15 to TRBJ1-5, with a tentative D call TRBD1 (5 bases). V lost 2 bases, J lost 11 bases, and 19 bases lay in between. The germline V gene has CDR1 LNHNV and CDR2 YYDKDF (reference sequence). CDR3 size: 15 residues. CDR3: CATSRSLGQTTAQHF. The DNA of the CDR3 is TGTGCCACCAGCAGATCGCTAGGACAAACAACGGCCCAGCATTTT.

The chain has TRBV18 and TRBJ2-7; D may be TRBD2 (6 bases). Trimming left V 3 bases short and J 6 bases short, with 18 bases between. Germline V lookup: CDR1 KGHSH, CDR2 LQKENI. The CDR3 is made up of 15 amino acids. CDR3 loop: CASSPAALLGGEQYF. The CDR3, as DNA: TGTGCCAGCTCACCTGCTGCCTTGTTGGGGGGCGAGCAGTACTTC. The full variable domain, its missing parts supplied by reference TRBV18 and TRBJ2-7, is NAGVMQNPRHLVRRRGQEARLRCSPMKGHSHVYWYRQLPEEGLKFMVYLQKENIIDESGMPKERFSAEFPKEGPSILRIQQVVRGDSAAYFCASSPAALLGGEQYFGPGTRLTVT.

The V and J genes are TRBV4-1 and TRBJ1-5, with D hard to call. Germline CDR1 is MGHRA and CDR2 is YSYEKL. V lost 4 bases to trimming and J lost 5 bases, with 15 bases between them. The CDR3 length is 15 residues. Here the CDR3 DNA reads TGCGCCAGCAGCCTCAGCGGGCAGGTAGATCAGCCCCAGCATTTT. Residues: CASSLSGQVDQPQHF.

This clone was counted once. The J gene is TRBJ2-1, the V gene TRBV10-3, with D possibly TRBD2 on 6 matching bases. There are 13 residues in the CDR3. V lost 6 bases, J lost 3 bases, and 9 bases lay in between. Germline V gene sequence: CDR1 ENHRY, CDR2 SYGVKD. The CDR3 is CAISEGLYNEQFF. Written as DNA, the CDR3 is TGTGCCATCAGCGAGGGACTCTACAATGAGCAGTTCTTC.

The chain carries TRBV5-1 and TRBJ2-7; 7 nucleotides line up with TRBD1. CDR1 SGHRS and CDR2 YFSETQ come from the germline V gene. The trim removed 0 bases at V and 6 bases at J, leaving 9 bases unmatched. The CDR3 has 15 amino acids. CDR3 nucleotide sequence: TGCGCCAGCAGCTTGGGTCAAAGGGGGCATTTCGAGCAGTACTTC. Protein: CASSLGQRGHFEQYF.

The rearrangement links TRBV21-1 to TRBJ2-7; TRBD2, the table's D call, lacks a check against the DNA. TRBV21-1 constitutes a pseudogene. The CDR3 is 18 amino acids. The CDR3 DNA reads TGTGCCAGCAGCAAAGTCGGACTAGCCCTACGGCCGCTTTACGAGCAGTACTTC. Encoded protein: CASSKVGLALRPLYEQYF.

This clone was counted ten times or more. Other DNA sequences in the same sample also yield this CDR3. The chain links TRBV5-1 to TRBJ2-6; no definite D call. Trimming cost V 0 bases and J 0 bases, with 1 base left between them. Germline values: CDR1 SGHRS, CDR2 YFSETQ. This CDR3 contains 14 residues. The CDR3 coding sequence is TGCGCCAGCAGCTTGGGCTCTGGGGCCAACGTCCTGACTTTC. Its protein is CASSLGSGANVLTF.

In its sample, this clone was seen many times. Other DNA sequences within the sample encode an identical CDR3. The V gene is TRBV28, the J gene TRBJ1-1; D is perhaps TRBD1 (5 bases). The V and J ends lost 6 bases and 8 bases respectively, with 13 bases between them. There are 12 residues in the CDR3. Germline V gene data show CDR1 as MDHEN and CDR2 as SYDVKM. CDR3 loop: CASSTSGLEAFF. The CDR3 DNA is TGTGCCAGCAGCACTTCAGGGCTAGAAGCTTTCTTT.

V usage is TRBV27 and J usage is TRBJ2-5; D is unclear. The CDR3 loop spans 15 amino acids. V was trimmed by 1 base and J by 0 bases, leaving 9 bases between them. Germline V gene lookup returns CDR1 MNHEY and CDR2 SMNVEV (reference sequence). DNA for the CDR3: TGTGCCAGCAGTTTATGGGCAGGACACCAAGAGACCCAGTACTTC. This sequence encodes CASSLWAGHQETQYF.

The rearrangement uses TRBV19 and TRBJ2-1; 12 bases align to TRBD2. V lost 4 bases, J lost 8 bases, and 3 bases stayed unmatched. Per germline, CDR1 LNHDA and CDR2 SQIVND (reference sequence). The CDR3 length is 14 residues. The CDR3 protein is CASSTSGREDEQFF. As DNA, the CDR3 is TGTGCCAGTAGTACTAGCGGGAGGGAAGATGAGCAGTTCTTC.

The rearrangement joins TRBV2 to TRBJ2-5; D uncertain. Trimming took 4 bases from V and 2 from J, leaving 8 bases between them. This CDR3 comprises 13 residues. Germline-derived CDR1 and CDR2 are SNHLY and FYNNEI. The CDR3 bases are TGTGCCAGCAGTGTGTTGGAACAAGAGACCCAGTACTTC. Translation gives CASSVLEQETQYF.

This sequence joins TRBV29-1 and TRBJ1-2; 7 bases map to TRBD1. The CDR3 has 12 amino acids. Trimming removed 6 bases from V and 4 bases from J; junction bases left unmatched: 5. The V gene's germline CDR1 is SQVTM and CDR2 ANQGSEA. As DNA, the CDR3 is TGCAGCGTAAGCAGGGGGGCCTATGGCTACACCTTC. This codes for CSVSRGAYGYTF. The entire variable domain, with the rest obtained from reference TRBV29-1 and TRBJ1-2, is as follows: SAVISQKPSRDICQRGTSLTIQCQVDSQVTMMFWYRQQPGQSLTLIATANQGSEATYESGFVIDKFPISRPNLTFSTLTVSNMSPEDSSIYLCSVSRGAYGYTFGSGTRLTVV.

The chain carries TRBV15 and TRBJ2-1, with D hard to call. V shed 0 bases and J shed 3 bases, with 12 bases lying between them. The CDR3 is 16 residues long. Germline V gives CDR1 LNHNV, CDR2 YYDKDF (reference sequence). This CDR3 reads CATSREGLTGYNEQFF. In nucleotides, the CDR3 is TGTGCCACCAGCAGAGAAGGCCTGACGGGCTACAATGAGCAGTTCTTC.

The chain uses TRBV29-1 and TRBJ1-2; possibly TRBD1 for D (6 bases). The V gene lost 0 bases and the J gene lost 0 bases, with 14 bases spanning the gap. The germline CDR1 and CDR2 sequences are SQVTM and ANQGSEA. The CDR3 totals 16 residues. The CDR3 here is CSVEDVDSRANYGYTF. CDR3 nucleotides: TGCAGCGTTGAAGACGTGGACAGCAGAGCTAACTATGGCTACACCTTC.

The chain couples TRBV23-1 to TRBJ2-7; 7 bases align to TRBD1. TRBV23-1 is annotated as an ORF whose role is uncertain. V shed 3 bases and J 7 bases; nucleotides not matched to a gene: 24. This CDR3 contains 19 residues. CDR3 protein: CASSHFGTALMAFYDEQYF. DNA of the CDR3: TGCGCCAGCAGTCACTTTGGGACAGCTTTGATGGCGTTCTACGATGAGCAGTACTTC.

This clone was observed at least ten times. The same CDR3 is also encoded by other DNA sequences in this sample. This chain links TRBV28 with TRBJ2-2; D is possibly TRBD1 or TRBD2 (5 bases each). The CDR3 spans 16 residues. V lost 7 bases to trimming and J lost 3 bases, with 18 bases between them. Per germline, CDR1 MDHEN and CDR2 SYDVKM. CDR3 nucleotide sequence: TGTGCCAGCACCCCAACCCAGGGACGGTACACCGGGGAGCTGTTTTTT. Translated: CASTPTQGRYTGELFF.

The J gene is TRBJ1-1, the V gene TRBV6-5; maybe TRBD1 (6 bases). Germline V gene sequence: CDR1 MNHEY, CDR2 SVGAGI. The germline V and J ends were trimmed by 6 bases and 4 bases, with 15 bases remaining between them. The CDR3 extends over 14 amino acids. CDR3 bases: TGTGCCAGCAGCCTACAGGGAAGGGGCACTGAAGCTTTCTTT. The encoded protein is CASSLQGRGTEAFF.

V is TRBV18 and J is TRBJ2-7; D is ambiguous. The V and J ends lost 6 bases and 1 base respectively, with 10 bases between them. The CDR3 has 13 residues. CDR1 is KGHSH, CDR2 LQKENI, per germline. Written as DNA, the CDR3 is TGTGCCAGCTCCAAAGGCGGATCCTACGAGCAGTACTTC. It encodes CASSKGGSYEQYF.

The CDR3 sequence is CATSRTSGRAGRYEQYF. DNA of the CDR3: TGTGCCACCAGCAGGACTAGCGGGAGGGCCGGACGCTACGAGCAGTACTTC. V and J are TRBV15 and TRBJ2-7; 14 bases line up with TRBD2. The length of the CDR3 is 17 residues. The trim removed 3 bases at V and 3 bases at J, leaving 7 bases unmatched. Germline V gives CDR1 LNHNV, CDR2 YYDKDF (reference sequence).

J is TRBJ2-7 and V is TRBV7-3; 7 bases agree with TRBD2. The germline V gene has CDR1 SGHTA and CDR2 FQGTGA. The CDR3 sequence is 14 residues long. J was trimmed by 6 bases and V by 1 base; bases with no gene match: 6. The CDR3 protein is CASSLNGASGEQYF. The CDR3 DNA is TGTGCCAGCAGCTTAAACGGGGCTAGCGGCGAGCAGTACTTC.

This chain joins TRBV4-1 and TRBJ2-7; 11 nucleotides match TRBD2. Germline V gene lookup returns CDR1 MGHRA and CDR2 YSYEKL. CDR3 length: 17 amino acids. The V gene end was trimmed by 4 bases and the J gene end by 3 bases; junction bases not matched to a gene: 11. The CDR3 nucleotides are TGCGCCAGCAGCCTCGGTTTGACTAGCGGGACAAACTACGAGCAGTACTTC. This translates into CASSLGLTSGTNYEQYF.

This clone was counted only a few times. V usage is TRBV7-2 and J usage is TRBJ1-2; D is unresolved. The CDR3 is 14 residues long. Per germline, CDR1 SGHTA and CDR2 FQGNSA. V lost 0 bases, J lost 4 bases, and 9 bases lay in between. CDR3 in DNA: TGTGCCAGCAGCTTAGCGGGCAGCCCCTATGGCTACACCTTC. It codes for CASSLAGSPYGYTF. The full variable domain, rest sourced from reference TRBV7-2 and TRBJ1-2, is GAGVSQSPSNKVTEKGKDVELRCDPISGHTALYWYRQSLGQGLEFLIYFQGNSAPDKSGLPSDRFSAERTGGSVSTLTIQRTQQEDSAVYLCASSLAGSPYGYTFGSGTRLTVV.

DNA of the CDR3: TGTGCCAGCAGCTTGTCTTCAGGGCCGTGGGAGACCCAGTACTTC. It is translated as CASSLSSGPWETQYF. This chain uses TRBV5-5 with TRBJ2-5; a possible D gene is TRBD1 (5 bases). Germline CDR1 and CDR2: SGHKS and YYEKEE (reference sequence). The V gene lost 1 base and the J gene lost 5 bases, with 15 bases spanning the gap. The CDR3 is 15 residues long.

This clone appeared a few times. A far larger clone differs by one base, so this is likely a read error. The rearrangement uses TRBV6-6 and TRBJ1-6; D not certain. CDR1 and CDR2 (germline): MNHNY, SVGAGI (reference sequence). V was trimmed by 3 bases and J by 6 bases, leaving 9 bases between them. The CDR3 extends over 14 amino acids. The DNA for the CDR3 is TGTGCCAGCAGTTATGCCGGGGTTAATTCACCCCTCCACTTT. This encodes CASSYAGVNSPLHF.

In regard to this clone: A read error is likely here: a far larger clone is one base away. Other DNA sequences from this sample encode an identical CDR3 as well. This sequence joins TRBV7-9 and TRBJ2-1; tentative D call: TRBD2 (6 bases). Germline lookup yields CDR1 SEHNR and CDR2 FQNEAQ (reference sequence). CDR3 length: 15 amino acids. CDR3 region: CASSRGVGGPNEQFF. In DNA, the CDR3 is TGCGCCAGCAGCCGCGGGGTGGGCGGGCCTAATGAGCAGTTCTTC. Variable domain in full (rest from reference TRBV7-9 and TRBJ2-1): DTGVSQNPRHKITKRGQNVTFRCDPISEHNRLYWYRQTLGQGPEFLTYFQNEAQLEKSRLLSDRFSAERPKGSFSTLEIQRTEQGDSAMYLCASSRGVGGPNEQFFGPGTRLTVL.

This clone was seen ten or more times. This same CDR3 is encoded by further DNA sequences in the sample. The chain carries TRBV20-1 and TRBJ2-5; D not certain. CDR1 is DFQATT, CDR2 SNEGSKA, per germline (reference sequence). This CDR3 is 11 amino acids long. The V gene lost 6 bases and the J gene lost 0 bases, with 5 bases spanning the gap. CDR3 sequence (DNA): TGCAGTGCCCAGGACCAAGAGACCCAGTACTTC. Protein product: CSAQDQETQYF.

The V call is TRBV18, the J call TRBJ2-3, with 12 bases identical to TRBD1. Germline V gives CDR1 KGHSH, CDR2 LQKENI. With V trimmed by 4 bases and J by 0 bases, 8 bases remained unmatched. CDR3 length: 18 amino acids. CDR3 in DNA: TGTGCCAGCTCACGATCCGGGACAGGGGGCCCCAGCACAGATACGCAGTATTTT. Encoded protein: CASSRSGTGGPSTDTQYF. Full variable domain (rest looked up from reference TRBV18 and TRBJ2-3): NAGVMQNPRHLVRRRGQEARLRCSPMKGHSHVYWYRQLPEEGLKFMVYLQKENIIDESGMPKERFSAEFPKEGPSILRIQQVVRGDSAAYFCASSRSGTGGPSTDTQYFGPGTRLTVL.

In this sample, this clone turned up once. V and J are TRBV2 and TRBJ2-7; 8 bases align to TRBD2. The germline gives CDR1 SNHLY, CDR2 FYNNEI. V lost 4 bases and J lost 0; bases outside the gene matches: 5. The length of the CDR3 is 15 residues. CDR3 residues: CASSGSGKNSYEQYF. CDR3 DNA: TGTGCCAGCAGTGGTAGCGGGAAGAACTCCTACGAGCAGTACTTC.

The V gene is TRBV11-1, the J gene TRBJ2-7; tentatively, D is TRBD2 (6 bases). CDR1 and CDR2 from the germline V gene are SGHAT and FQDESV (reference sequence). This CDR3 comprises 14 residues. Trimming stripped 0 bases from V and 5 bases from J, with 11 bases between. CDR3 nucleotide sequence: TGTGCCAGCAGCTTAGCCGGGGGTAGAGACGAGCAGTACTTC. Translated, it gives CASSLAGGRDEQYF.